This T cell receptor (beta chain) was sequenced in a study of shared clonotypes between healthy human individuals. Every subset had its genomic DNA shared out evenly among several immunoSEQ plates. Using immunoSEQ multiplex PCR, the repertoire was profiled, and TCRdb retains in-frame clones only, with some absent. In the table there are 2.3 million or so clones, more than 80% of which are singletons. This CDR3 contains 10 residues. Looked up from germline, CDR1 is DFQATT and CDR2 is SNEGSKA (reference sequence). The sequence came from a young man in good health. Some clones in this sample may be carry-over from other donors' samples. The rearrangement links TRBV20-1 to TRBJ2-7; possibly TRBD1 for D (5 bases). What was sequenced was naive CD4+ T cells from PBMCs. Stated subset: CD45RA+ positively selected. The CDR3: CSGWGNEQYF. CDR3 bases: TGCAGCGGCTGGGGCAACGAGCAGTACTTC.